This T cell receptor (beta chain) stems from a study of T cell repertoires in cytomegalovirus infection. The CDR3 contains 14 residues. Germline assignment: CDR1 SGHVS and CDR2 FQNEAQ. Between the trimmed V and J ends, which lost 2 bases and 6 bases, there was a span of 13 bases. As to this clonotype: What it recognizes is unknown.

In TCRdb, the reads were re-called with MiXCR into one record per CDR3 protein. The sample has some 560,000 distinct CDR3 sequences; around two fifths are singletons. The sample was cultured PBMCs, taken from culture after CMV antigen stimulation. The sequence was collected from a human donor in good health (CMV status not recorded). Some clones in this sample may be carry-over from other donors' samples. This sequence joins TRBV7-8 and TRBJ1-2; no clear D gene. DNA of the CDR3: TGTGCCAGCAGCTTAAGTATCGCCAGAAATGGCTACACCTTC. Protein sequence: CASSLSIARNGYTF.